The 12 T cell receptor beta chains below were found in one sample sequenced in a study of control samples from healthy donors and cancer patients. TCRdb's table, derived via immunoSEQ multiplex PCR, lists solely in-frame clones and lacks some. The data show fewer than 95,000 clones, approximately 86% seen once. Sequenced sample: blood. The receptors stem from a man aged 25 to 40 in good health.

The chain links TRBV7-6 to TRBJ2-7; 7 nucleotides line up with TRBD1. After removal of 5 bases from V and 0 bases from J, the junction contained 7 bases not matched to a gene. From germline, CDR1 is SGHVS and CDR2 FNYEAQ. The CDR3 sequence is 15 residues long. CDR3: CASSISGTASYEQYF. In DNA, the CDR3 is TGTGCCAGCAGCATTTCCGGGACAGCCTCCTACGAGCAGTACTTC.

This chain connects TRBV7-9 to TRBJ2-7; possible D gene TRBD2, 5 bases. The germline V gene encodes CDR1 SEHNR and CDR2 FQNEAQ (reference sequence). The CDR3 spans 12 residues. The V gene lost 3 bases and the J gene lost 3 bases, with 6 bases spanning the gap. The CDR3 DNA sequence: TGTGCCAGCAGCTTTGGGAGCTACGAGCAGTACTTC. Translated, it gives CASSFGSYEQYF.

The CDR3 nucleotides read TGTGCCAGCAGCTTAAGTCGGGGCAGGGGGGCCGGGGCCCAGTACTTC. It encodes CASSLSRGRGAGAQYF. The chain has TRBV11-2 and TRBJ2-5; D possibly corresponds to TRBD1 (7 bases). CDR1 is SGHAT and CDR2 is FQNNGV in the germline V gene. Between the trimmed V and J ends, which lost 2 bases and 9 bases, there was a span of 22 bases. The CDR3 consists of 16 residues. Complete variable domain (other parts from reference TRBV11-2 and TRBJ2-5): EAGVAQSPRYKIIEKRQSVAFWCNPISGHATLYWYQQILGQGPKLLIQFQNNGVVDDSQLPKDRFSAERLKGVDSTLKIQPAKLEDSAVYLCASSLSRGRGAGAQYFGPGTRLLVL.

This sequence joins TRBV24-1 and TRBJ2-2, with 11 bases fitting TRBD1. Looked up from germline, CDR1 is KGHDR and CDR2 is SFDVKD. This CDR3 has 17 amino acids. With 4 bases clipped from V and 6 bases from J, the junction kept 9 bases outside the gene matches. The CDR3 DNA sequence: TGTGCCACCAGTGACGCTAGGACAGGGGGCGTTGCCGGGGAGCTGTTTTTT. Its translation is CATSDARTGGVAGELFF.

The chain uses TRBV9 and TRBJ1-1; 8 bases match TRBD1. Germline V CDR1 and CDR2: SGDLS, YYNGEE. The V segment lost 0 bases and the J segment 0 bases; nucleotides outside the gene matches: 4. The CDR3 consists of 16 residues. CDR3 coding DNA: TGTGCCAGCAGCGTAGGGACAGGGTCGGTGAACACTGAAGCTTTCTTT. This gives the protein CASSVGTGSVNTEAFF.

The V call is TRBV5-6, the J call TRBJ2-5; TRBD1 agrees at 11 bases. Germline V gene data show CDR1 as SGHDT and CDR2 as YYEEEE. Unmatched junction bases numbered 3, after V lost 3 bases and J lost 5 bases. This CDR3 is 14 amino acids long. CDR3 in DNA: TGTGCCAGCAGCTGGACAGGGGGCGGGGAGACCCAGTACTTC. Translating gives CASSWTGGGETQYF.

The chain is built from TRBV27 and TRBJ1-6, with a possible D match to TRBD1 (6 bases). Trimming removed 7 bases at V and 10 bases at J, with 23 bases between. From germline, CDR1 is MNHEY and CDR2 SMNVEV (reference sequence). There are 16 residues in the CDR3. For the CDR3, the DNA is TGTGCCAGCATTGGGGGTCCGGGGGGGCCAGGATCACCCCTCCACTTT. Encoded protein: CASIGGPGGPGSPLHF.

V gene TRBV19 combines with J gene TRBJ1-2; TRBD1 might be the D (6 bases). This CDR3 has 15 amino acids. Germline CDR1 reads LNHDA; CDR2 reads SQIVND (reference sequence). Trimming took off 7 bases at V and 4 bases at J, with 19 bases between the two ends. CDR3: CASNLGGSGAYGYTF. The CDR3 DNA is TGTGCCAGTAACCTCGGGGGCTCAGGGGCCTATGGCTACACCTTC.

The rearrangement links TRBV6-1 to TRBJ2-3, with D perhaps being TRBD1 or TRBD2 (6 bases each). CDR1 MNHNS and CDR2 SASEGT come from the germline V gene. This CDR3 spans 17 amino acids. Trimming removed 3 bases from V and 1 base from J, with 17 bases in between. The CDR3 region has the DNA TGTGCCAGCAGTGATTTTGAGTCCGGGGGCGGCACAGATACGCAGTATTTT. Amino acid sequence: CASSDFESGGGTDTQYF.

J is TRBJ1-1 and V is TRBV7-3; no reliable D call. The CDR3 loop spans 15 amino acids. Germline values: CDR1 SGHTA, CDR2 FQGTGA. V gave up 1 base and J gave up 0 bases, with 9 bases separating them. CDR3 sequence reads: CASSLNGRLNTEAFF. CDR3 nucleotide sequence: TGTGCCAGCAGCTTAAACGGCAGGTTGAACACTGAAGCTTTCTTT. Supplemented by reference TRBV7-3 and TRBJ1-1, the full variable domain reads GAGVSQTPSNKVTEKGKYVELRCDPISGHTALYWYRQSLGQGPEFLIYFQGTGAADDSGLPNDRFFAVRPEGSVSTLKIQRTERGDSAVYLCASSLNGRLNTEAFFGQGTRLTVV.

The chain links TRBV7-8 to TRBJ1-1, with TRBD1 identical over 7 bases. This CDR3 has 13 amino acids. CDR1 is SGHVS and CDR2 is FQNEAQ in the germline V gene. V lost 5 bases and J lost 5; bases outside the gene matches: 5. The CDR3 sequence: CASSPQQGTEAFF. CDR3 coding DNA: TGTGCCAGCAGCCCGCAACAGGGGACTGAAGCTTTCTTT.

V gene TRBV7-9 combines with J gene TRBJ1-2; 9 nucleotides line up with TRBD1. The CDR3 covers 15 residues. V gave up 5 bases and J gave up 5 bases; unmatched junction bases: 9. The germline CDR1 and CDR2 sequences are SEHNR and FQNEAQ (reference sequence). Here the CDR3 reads CASSISGTGSYGYTF. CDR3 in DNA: TGTGCCAGCAGCATCTCCGGGACAGGGAGTTATGGCTACACCTTC.